Shown below are 28 T cell receptor beta chains from a single sample sequenced in a study of cytomegalovirus exposure and HLA in healthy donors. It was with 60 Vbeta and 13 Jbeta primers that the PCR ran. Sequencing was performed with immunoSEQ multiplex PCR; in TCRdb, only in-frame clones are kept and a portion is missing. The sample holds under 150,000 clones, about 9.2% seen once. The material sequenced was PBMCs. These TCRs come from a woman between 35 and 50 years old in good health and CMV-seropositive.

This clone was counted between two and nine times. This chain uses TRBV4-3 with TRBJ1-1, with D perhaps TRBD1 (5 bases). This CDR3 spans 16 amino acids. Trimming cost V 0 bases and J 6 bases, with 17 bases left between them. Germline CDR1 reads LGHNA; CDR2 reads YSLEER. CDR3: CASSQEGQPGFAEAFF. CDR3 nucleotides: TGCGCCAGCAGCCAAGAGGGGCAACCCGGGTTCGCTGAAGCTTTCTTT.

V gene TRBV11-3 combines with J gene TRBJ2-2; D uncertain. The V end was cut by 1 base, the J end by 6 bases, with 21 bases between. The germline V gene encodes CDR1 SGHNT and CDR2 YENEEA. This CDR3 is built from 18 residues. CDR3: CASSLVSVPQNSPGELFF. DNA of the CDR3: TGTGCCAGCAGCTTAGTCTCGGTTCCACAAAACAGCCCCGGGGAGCTGTTTTTT.

This clone appeared a few times. The V and J genes are TRBV2 and TRBJ2-5; D is unclear. From germline, CDR1 is SNHLY and CDR2 FYNNEI. The V and J ends lost 7 bases and 5 bases respectively, with 17 bases between them. The CDR3 totals 14 residues. The CDR3 spells CASMLLPAWETQYF. Here the CDR3 DNA reads TGTGCCAGCATGCTACTACCTGCTTGGGAGACCCAGTACTTC. The variable domain in full, with the rest retrieved from reference TRBV2 and TRBJ2-5, is EPEVTQTPSHQVTQMGQEVILRCVPISNHLYFYWYRQILGQKVEFLVSFYNNEISEKSEIFDDQFSVERPDGSNFTLKIRSTKLEDSAMYFCASMLLPAWETQYFGPGTRLLVL.

This sequence joins TRBV5-1 and TRBJ1-1; TRBD1 aligns across 7 bases. CDR1 is SGHRS, CDR2 YFSETQ, per germline. The CDR3 totals 14 residues. With 3 bases clipped from V and 5 bases from J, the junction kept 7 bases outside the gene matches. The DNA of the CDR3 is TGCGCCAGCAGCTCAGACAGGGTTGCGACTGAAGCTTTCTTT. This translates into CASSSDRVATEAFF.

This clone was recorded a few times. The genes are TRBV6-5 and TRBJ2-5; the match to TRBD1 covers 8 bases. V lost 5 bases to trimming and J lost 4 bases; unmatched junction nucleotides: 6. Germline V lookup: CDR1 MNHEY, CDR2 SVGAGI. The CDR3 is 14 amino acids. The chain's CDR3 is CASSAGTGVETQYF. Here the CDR3 DNA reads TGTGCCAGCAGTGCCGGGACAGGAGTAGAGACCCAGTACTTC.

The chain joins TRBV6-1 to TRBJ1-4, with TRBD1 matching 11 bases. V was pared by 9 bases and J by 7 bases, with 4 bases of the junction left unmatched. CDR1 MNHNS and CDR2 SASEGT come from the germline V gene. This CDR3 has 13 amino acids. CDR3 loop: CASGTGGSEKLFF. CDR3 nucleotides: TGTGCCAGTGGGACAGGGGGATCTGAAAAACTGTTTTTT.

This clone was counted a few times. The chain recombines TRBV5-1 with TRBJ1-2; unclear D gene. Germline loops: CDR1 SGHRS, CDR2 YFSETQ. V was clipped by 0 bases and J by 10 bases, with 10 bases between them. The CDR3 sequence is 12 residues long. DNA for the CDR3: TGCGCCAGCAGCTTGGGCAGTCACGACTACACCTTC. This gives the protein CASSLGSHDYTF.

The chain combines TRBV10-3 with TRBJ2-5; D is possibly TRBD2 (6 bases). The CDR3 extends over 15 amino acids. V gave up 10 bases and J gave up 1 base, with 19 bases separating them. Germline CDR1 is ENHRY and CDR2 is SYGVKD. CDR3 DNA sequence: TGTGCCACCGCAGTACTAGGCGGGGTCCAAGAGACCCAGTACTTC. It is translated as CATAVLGGVQETQYF.

This clone was seen only a few times. CDR3 loop: CASSFKSPPGAFF. CDR3 coding DNA: TGTGCCAGCAGTTTTAAAAGTCCTCCAGGGGCTTTCTTT. The chain carries TRBV6-5 and TRBJ1-1; possibly TRBD1 for D (5 bases). The CDR3 is 13 amino acids. With 4 bases removed from V and 11 bases from J, the gap between germline ends came to 17 bases. Germline CDR1 reads MNHEY; CDR2 reads SVGAGI.

The chain uses TRBV11-3 and TRBJ1-2; D perhaps matches TRBD1 (6 bases). There are 17 residues in the CDR3. Germline V gene sequence: CDR1 SGHNT, CDR2 YENEEA. V was trimmed by 5 bases and J by 3 bases, leaving 22 bases between them. CDR3 amino acids: CASSPGQGIVIDYGYTF. CDR3 nucleotide sequence: TGTGCCAGCAGCCCCGGCCAGGGGATTGTCATTGACTATGGCTACACCTTC. The variable domain in full, with the rest retrieved from reference TRBV11-3 and TRBJ1-2, is EAGVVQSPRYKIIEKKQPVAFWCNPISGHNTLYWYLQNLGQGPELLIRYENEEAVDDSQLPKDRFSAERLKGVDSTLKIQPAELGDSAVYLCASSPGQGIVIDYGYTFGSGTRLTVV.

This clone was recorded a few times. The genes are TRBV10-3 and TRBJ1-4; 12 bases agree with TRBD1. The CDR3 length is 17 residues. V was clipped by 1 base and J by 8 bases; unmatched bases: 8. Germline V gene sequence: CDR1 ENHRY, CDR2 SYGVKD. The CDR3 protein is CAISEFMTGTGGEKLFF. Written as DNA, the CDR3 is TGTGCCATCAGTGAGTTTATGACCGGGACAGGGGGCGAAAAACTGTTTTTT.

The chain is built from TRBV4-2 and TRBJ2-1, with D unresolved. The CDR3 consists of 15 residues. V gave up 2 bases and J gave up 8 bases, with 16 bases separating them. The germline gives CDR1 LGHNA, CDR2 YNFKEQ. For the CDR3, the DNA is TGTGCCAGCAGCCAAACTGAGTATCCCTTGGATGAGCAGTTCTTC. Translated, it gives CASSQTEYPLDEQFF.

This clone was found a few times. The V call is TRBV5-1, the J call TRBJ2-7; 11 bases are shared with TRBD1. Per the germline V gene, CDR1 is SGHRS and CDR2 is YFSETQ. V lost 3 bases and J lost 1; bases outside the gene matches: 3. The CDR3 has 15 amino acids. The CDR3 region has the DNA TGCGCCAGCAGCTGGACAGGGGGCGCGTCCTACGAGCAGTACTTC. Translated: CASSWTGGASYEQYF.

This clone has only a few counts. V gene TRBV5-4 combines with J gene TRBJ2-7; 7 bases fit TRBD1. This CDR3 comprises 17 residues. Trimming at V came to 4 bases and at J to 0 bases, leaving 13 bases not matched to a gene. CDR1 and CDR2 (germline): SGHNT, YYREEE (reference sequence). CDR3 sequence reads: CASSRGGSTSSSYEQYF. In DNA form, the CDR3 reads TGTGCCAGCAGCCGAGGGGGCAGTACAAGTAGCTCCTACGAGCAGTACTTC. Looking up the rest from reference TRBV5-4 and TRBJ2-7 gives the full variable domain: ETGVTQSPTHLIKTRGQQVTLRCSSQSGHNTVSWYQQALGQGPQFIFQYYREEENGRGNFPPRFSGLQFPNYSSELNVNALELDDSALYLCASSRGGSTSSSYEQYFGPGTRLTVT.

This clone appeared once. The gene calls are TRBV7-9 and TRBJ1-4; weak D call: TRBD1 (6 bases). The ends were cut back, 4 bases at V and 7 bases at J, with 13 bases in the middle. Germline V gene lookup returns CDR1 SEHNR and CDR2 FQNEAQ (reference sequence). The CDR3 has 14 amino acids. CDR3 bases: TGTGCCAGCAGCTCATGGGGGGGCGGTGAAAAACTGTTTTTT. Translating gives CASSSWGGGEKLFF.

Written as DNA, the CDR3 is TGTGCCAGCAGCGTCGGACTAGCGGGGGCCTACAATGAGCAGTTCTTC. Translated, it gives CASSVGLAGAYNEQFF. V and J are TRBV9 and TRBJ2-1; 13 bases map to TRBD2. J lost 2 bases, V lost 2 bases, and 1 base had no gene match. The CDR3 sequence is 16 residues long. The germline CDR1 and CDR2 sequences are SGDLS and YYNGEE.

V is TRBV5-5 and J is TRBJ2-3; 9 positions agree with TRBD2. The CDR3 is 15 residues long. Looked up from germline, CDR1 is SGHKS and CDR2 is YYEKEE (reference sequence). V was pared by 3 bases and J by 5 bases, with 7 bases of the junction left unmatched. CDR3 residues: CASSSGLATVDTQYF. For the CDR3, the DNA is TGTGCCAGCAGCTCGGGACTAGCCACCGTAGATACGCAGTATTTT.

This rearrangement joins TRBV6-6 to TRBJ1-5; D is unclear. The CDR3 totals 13 residues. With 5 bases removed from V and 2 bases from J, the gap between germline ends came to 7 bases. The germline gives CDR1 MNHNY, CDR2 SVGAGI (reference sequence). CDR3 DNA: TGTGCCAGCAGTGGGAGGGGCAATCAGCCCCAGCATTTT. As protein: CASSGRGNQPQHF.

The chain recombines TRBV6-1 with TRBJ1-2; 7 bases match TRBD1. The CDR3 covers 12 residues. J lost 5 bases, V lost 4 bases, and 1 base had no gene match. Looked up from germline, CDR1 is MNHNS and CDR2 is SASEGT. CDR3 residues: CASSGQGYGYTF. CDR3 sequence (DNA): TGTGCCAGCAGTGGACAGGGATATGGCTACACCTTC.

There are a few counts of this clone. CDR3 DNA sequence: TGTGCCAGCAGTGAGGGGGGAATGGATGGCTACACCTTC. It is translated as CASSEGGMDGYTF. J is TRBJ1-2 and V is TRBV2; D possibly corresponds to TRBD1 (5 bases). The CDR3 has 13 amino acids. CDR1 SNHLY and CDR2 FYNNEI come from the germline V gene. The V gene lost 3 bases and the J gene lost 6 bases, with 11 bases spanning the gap.

There are a few counts of this clone. The V call is TRBV10-3, the J call TRBJ2-1, with D unclear. The CDR3 length is 12 residues. Per germline, CDR1 ENHRY and CDR2 SYGVKD. With 0 bases removed from V and 9 bases from J, the gap between germline ends came to 6 bases. This CDR3 reads CAISESRGEQFF. The CDR3 nucleotides read TGTGCCATCAGTGAGTCAAGAGGTGAGCAGTTCTTC.

This clone was picked up a small number of times. This chain joins TRBV2 and TRBJ2-5; D possibly corresponds to TRBD1 (5 bases). CDR3 length: 14 residues. The ends were cut back, 6 bases at V and 4 bases at J, with 15 bases in the middle. Germline CDR1 and CDR2: SNHLY and FYNNEI. In DNA, the CDR3 is TGTGCCAGCAGCTTGGGATTTAGGGGAGAGACCCAGTACTTC. This gives the protein CASSLGFRGETQYF.

This clone was seen a handful of times. The chain joins TRBV2 to TRBJ2-5; D remains unclear. Germline loops: CDR1 SNHLY, CDR2 FYNNEI. CDR3 size: 13 residues. V was shortened by 6 bases and J by 4 bases, with 12 bases between the two germline ends. The DNA of the CDR3 is TGTGCCAGCAGCGTTAACTTTGCAGAGACCCAGTACTTC. It specifies CASSVNFAETQYF. Supplemented by reference TRBV2 and TRBJ2-5, the full variable domain reads EPEVTQTPSHQVTQMGQEVILRCVPISNHLYFYWYRQILGQKVEFLVSFYNNEISEKSEIFDDQFSVERPDGSNFTLKIRSTKLEDSAMYFCASSVNFAETQYFGPGTRLLVL.

This clone was seen a handful of times. The chain employs TRBV2 and TRBJ1-5; perhaps TRBD1 as D (6 bases). The CDR3 covers 13 residues. Trimming removed 6 bases at V and 6 bases at J, with 12 bases between. Germline V lookup: CDR1 SNHLY, CDR2 FYNNEI. CDR3 sequence: CASRGGRSQPQHF. The CDR3 nucleotides are TGTGCCAGCAGAGGGGGAAGGTCTCAGCCCCAGCATTTT.

The sample holds a few counts of this clone. The chain uses TRBV11-1 and TRBJ1-1; no firm D call. The V gene lost 2 bases and the J gene lost 3 bases, with 4 bases spanning the gap. Germline V gene lookup returns CDR1 SGHAT and CDR2 FQDESV (reference sequence). This CDR3 spans 12 amino acids. In nucleotides, the CDR3 is TGTGCCAGCAGCTTACCATACACTGAAGCTTTCTTT. Translating gives CASSLPYTEAFF.

The chain combines TRBV19 with TRBJ1-6, with D unresolved. The CDR3 is 15 residues long. CDR1 is LNHDA, CDR2 SQIVND, per germline (reference sequence). Deletions cut 1 base from V and 4 bases from J, with 8 bases between. CDR3 nucleotide sequence: TGTGCCAGTAGTATAGTCCGGTCGTATAATTCACCCCTCCACTTT. This codes for CASSIVRSYNSPLHF.

This clone was seen a handful of times. This chain links TRBV4-2 with TRBJ2-1, with no clear D. Germline V gives CDR1 LGHNA, CDR2 YNFKEQ. The V and J ends lost 1 base and 0 bases respectively, with 13 bases between them. This CDR3 region has 17 residues. The CDR3 loop reads CASSQGPARSSYNEQFF. The DNA of the CDR3 is TGTGCCAGCAGCCAAGGGCCAGCGCGGAGCTCCTACAATGAGCAGTTCTTC.

The V gene is TRBV6-6, the J gene TRBJ1-5; 9 nucleotides agree with TRBD1. Germline-derived CDR1 and CDR2 are MNHNY and SVGAGI (reference sequence). The CDR3 is 16 amino acids. Unmatched junction bases numbered 11, after V lost 4 bases and J lost 7 bases. The CDR3 coding sequence is TGTGCCAGCAGTTTATGGGACAGGGTAAAGGTACAGCCCCAGCATTTT. This encodes CASSLWDRVKVQPQHF.